This note documents a single T cell receptor (beta chain) sequence. The target of this receptor is not known. No much larger clone exists at a distance of one base, and base qualities are not known. The data were obtained in a study of T cell repertoires in cytomegalovirus infection (dated by TCRdb to the late 2010s). Study-wide context: The HLA type of each donor mattered for the analysis, because public TCR beta signatures pointed to carriage of CMV infection along with the matching HLA type.

The CDR3 holds 16 amino acids from the cysteine to the phenylalanine. The sequence is cut down to CDR3 DNA, 48 bases in frame from base 1. In the germline V gene, CDR1 corresponds to SGHVS and CDR2 to FQNEAQ. The junction shows trimming of 3 bases on V and 1 base on J, plus 13 bases between the germline ends. These reads were obtained on an Illumina HiSeq 1500. TCRdb passed the public sequencing reads through fastp at Q25 and MiXCR, retaining productive beta sequences. Here each entry gathers all rows of one CDR3 protein and keeps the most common genes and DNA. Present in this sample are about 190,000 distinct CDR3 sequences, about 28% of which were seen just once. Around 29% of the sample lies in the top ten. The study at large found these results: In the ex vivo response, HLA-C-restricted CMV-specific TCR beta clonotypes were dominant, and in two of eight donors the single most frequent clonotype came from this HLA-C-restricted group. Carriers of CMV infection plus the relevant HLA type were discriminated by the cumulative frequency of public TCR beta family members in the study cohort and in an independent roughly 400-donor cohort.

Sequenced sample: PBMCs. The chain is encoded by TRBV7-8 joined to TRBJ1-5; tentative D gene TRBD1, with 5 bases matching. The source of this sequence is a human donor in good health (CMV status not recorded). Some clones in this sample may be carry-over from other donors' samples. The DNA sequence is given as TGTGCCAGCAGCTTTCGTCGGGGACGGAGCAATCAGCCCCAGCATTTT. Translation gives CASSFRRGRSNQPQHF.